This T cell receptor (beta chain) was captured in a study of T cell repertoires and HLA-DP antigens. Study as a whole: The donors, ranging 18-to-29 to 60-to-69 years, included two males and one female.

On this clone: Its specificity is not known.

Whole-study results and caveats: Average cumulative frequency of previously undetected clones was under 40% against one allele and around 53% against the other.

Germline CDR1 reads MNHNY; CDR2 reads SVGAGI (reference sequence). CDR3 length: 14 residues. Trimming cost V 7 bases and J 5 bases, with 17 bases left between them. Sequencing used immunoSEQ multiplex PCR; TCRdb keeps in-frame clones, though not all of them. The sample records around 90,000 clones, around nine tenths being singletons. The receptor's source is a man aged 45-65 years in good health and CMV-seronegative. This chain uses TRBV6-6 with TRBJ1-2; tentatively, D is TRBD1 (6 bases). The sample consisted of CD4+ T cells from PBMCs. Written as DNA, the CDR3 is TGTGCCAGCACCGCCGACAGGACTACTTATGGCTACACCTTC. Its translation is CASTADRTTYGYTF.